This T cell receptor (beta chain) was obtained from a study of T cell responses to AZD1222 COVID-19 vaccine. Study-level results: Variant regions that are unmutated are reportedly the target of nearly half of spike-specific TCRs. The donor cohort was predominantly white British with a female majority, and clonal diversity may have been underestimated.

The data were produced by immunoSEQ multiplex PCR, yet TCRdb's version contains in-frame clones alone and is incomplete. The sample lists 140,000 to 150,000 clones; around 90% were seen once. Concerning this clone: No antigen is known for it.

The V gene end was trimmed by 6 bases and the J gene end by 6 bases; junction bases not matched to a gene: 10. The CDR3 has 15 amino acids. Germline V CDR1 and CDR2: MRHNA, SNTAGT. The chain joins TRBV6-4 to TRBJ2-2, with TRBD1 identical over 7 bases. The TCR originated in an adult in good health. Sequencing was performed on peripheral blood, taken on day 0 of MenACWY control vaccination. CDR3 amino acids: CASSRQGDIPGELFF. For the CDR3, the DNA is TGTGCCAGCAGCCGACAGGGAGATATACCCGGGGAGCTGTTTTTT.